This TCR beta chain was recorded in a study of blood T cell repertoires in COVID-19 (dated by TCRdb to 2020 to 2021). Broadly, across the study: Collaborator samples came from the United States, Italy and Spain and covered acute and convalescent phases of COVID-19. The material from the prospective study consisted of cDNA or gDNA derived from T cells, B-cell-depleted T cells, or PBMCs. Subjects who had been exposed to COVID-19, were actively infected with it, or had recovered from it provided the deeply sampled blood TCRbeta repertoires that made up the dataset. The repertoires were made available in a free public database intended to serve as a resource for research on the immune response to SARS-CoV-2. Samples were obtained from the ongoing ImmuneRACE study (first 160 participants) and from about 1,300 subjects provided by 6 global collaborators. Sample metadata almost always included a de-identified subject ID, COVID-19 status, age in years and sex. Where HLA class I and class II types were available, the types were taken from metadata supplied by the sample provider, not from assay-based typing.

CDR1 and CDR2 were assigned from the germline V gene as MDHEN and SYDVKM. Reading from cysteine to phenylalanine, the CDR3 counts 15 amino acids. The only DNA kept is the CDR3, 45 bases in frame from the first base. The germline ends are 18 bases apart after V is trimmed by 6 bases and J by 6 bases. The collaborating institutions used their own protocols to collect whole blood in K2EDTA tubes. For TCRbeta analysis, collaborators shipped samples as frozen whole blood, isolated PBMCs, or DNA extracted from either of those sample types. TCRbeta CDR3 regions were amplified from genomic DNA by means of the immunoSEQ Assay, a bias-controlled multiplex PCR. The authors' pipeline ran thus. Within the assay, amplification of reference gene primers was used to estimate how many nucleated cells each sample contained. Sequence reads were collapsed and filtered to measure the absolute abundance of every unique TCRbeta CDR3 rearrangement. For each sample, productive Simpson clonality was calculated by taking the square root of Simpson's diversity index across productive rearrangements. TCRdb obtained this table from immuneACCESS and retained in-frame rearrangements with V and J assigned. These tables miss some clones; where compared with another copy, unresolved V genes account for less than half of the shortfall, and the remainder is unexplained. For V, J and clone size, that table is used; D and trimming come from the DNA. Present in this sample are some 45,000 clones, under 85% of which were seen just once. The ten largest clones represent 30% to 35% of the sample.

Summary of the overall study and its limitations: Clinical and demographic metadata were provided uncurated, with the amount varying by source and participant.

With respect to this clone: The clone's antigen remains unknown. Base quality data are lacking; no much larger clone is found one base away.

This sequence uses TRBV28 and TRBJ1-5; 5 matching bases give a weak D call of TRBD1. Source material: peripheral blood. This TCR came from a woman of 80 years or more with acute or convalescent COVID-19. CDR3 region: CASRREGGRGQPQHF. The DNA sequence reads TGTGCCAGCAGGAGGGAGGGCGGAAGGGGTCAGCCCCAGCATTTT.